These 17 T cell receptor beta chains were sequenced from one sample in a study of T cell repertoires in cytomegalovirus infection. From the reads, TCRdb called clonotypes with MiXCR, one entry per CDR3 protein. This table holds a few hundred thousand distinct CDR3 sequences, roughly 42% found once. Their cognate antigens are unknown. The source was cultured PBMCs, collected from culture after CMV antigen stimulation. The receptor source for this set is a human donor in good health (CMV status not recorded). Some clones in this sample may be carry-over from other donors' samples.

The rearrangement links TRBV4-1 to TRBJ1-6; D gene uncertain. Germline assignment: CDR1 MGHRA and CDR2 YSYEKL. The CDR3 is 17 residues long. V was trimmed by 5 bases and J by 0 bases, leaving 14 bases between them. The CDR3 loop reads CASSLGRQSSYNSPLHF. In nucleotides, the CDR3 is TGCGCCAGCAGCTTAGGTCGTCAGAGCTCCTATAATTCACCCCTCCACTTT.

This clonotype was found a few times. CDR3 coding DNA: TGTGCCAGCAGGGGAGACACCGGGGAGCTGTTTTTT. It translates to CASRGDTGELFF. J is TRBJ2-2 and V is TRBV6-2 or TRBV6-3; a weak D match, TRBD2 (5 bases). This CDR3 is 12 amino acids long. Germline V gives CDR1 MNHEY, CDR2 SVGEGT. The germline V and J ends were trimmed by 6 bases and 3 bases, with 5 bases remaining between them.

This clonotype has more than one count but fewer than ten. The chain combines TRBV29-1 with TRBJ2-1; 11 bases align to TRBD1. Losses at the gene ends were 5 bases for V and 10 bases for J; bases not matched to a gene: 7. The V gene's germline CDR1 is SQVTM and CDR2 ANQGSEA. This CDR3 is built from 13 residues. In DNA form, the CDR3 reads TGCAGCGTTTCCCCGGGACAGGGGGGAGAGCAGTTCTTC. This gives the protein CSVSPGQGGEQFF.

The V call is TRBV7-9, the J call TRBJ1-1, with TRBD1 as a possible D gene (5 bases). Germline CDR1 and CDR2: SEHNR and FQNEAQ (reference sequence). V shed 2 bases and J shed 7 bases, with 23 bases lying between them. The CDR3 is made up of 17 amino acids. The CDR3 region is CASSLKGSGQRYVEAFF. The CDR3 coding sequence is TGTGCCAGCAGCTTAAAGGGGAGTGGGCAGCGATACGTTGAAGCTTTCTTT.

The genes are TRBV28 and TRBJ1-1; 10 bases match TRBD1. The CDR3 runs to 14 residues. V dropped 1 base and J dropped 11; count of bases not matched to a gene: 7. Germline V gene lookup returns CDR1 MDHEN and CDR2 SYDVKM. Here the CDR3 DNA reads TGTGCCAGCAGTTTATTCATCGGACAGGGGGGTGCTTTCTTT. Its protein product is CASSLFIGQGGAFF.

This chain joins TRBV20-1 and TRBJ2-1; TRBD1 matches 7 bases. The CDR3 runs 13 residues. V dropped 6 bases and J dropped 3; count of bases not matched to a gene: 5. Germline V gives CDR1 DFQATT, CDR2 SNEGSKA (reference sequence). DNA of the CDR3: TGCAGTGCCCTCCGGGACAGCTACAATGAGCAGTTCTTC. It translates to CSALRDSYNEQFF.

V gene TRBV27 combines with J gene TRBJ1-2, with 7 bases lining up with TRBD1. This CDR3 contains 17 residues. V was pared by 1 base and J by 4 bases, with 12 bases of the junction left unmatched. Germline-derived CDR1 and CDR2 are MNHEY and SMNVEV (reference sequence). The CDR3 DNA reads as TGTGCCAGCAGTTTATATGGGGGCGGACAGGCTTTCTATGGCTACACCTTC. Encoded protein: CASSLYGGGQAFYGYTF.

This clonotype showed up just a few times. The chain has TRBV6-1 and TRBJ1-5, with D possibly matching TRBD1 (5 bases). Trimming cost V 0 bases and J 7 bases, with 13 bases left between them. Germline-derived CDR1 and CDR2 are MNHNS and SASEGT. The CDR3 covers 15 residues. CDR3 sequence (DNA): TGTGCCAGCAGTGAAGCGGGGGGGGGTGGACAGCCCCAGCATTTT. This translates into CASSEAGGGGQPQHF.

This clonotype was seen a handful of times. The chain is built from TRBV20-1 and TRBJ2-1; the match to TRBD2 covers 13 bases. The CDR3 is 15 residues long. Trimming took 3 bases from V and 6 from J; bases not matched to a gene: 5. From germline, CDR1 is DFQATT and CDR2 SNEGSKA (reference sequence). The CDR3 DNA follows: TGCAGTGCTAGTTCTACTAGCGGGGGGGTCAATGAGCAGTTCTTC. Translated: CSASSTSGGVNEQFF.

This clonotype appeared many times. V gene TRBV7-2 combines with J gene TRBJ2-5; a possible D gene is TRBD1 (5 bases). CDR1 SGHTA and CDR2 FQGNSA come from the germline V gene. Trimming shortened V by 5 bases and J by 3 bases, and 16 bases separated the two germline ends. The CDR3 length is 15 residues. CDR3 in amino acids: CASSPWAGLEETQYF. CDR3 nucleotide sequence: TGTGCCAGCAGCCCCTGGGCAGGGTTGGAAGAGACCCAGTACTTC. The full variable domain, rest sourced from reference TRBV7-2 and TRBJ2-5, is GAGVSQSPSNKVTEKGKDVELRCDPISGHTALYWYRQSLGQGLEFLIYFQGNSAPDKSGLPSDRFSAERTGGSVSTLTIQRTQQEDSAVYLCASSPWAGLEETQYFGPGTRLLVL.

CDR3 region: CASSPPMTKETQYF. For the CDR3, the DNA is TGTGCCAGCTCACCACCGATGACAAAAGAGACCCAGTACTTC. The V and J genes are TRBV18 and TRBJ2-5, with D uncertain. The CDR3 covers 14 residues. V lost 0 bases, J lost 3 bases, and 8 bases lay in between. CDR1 is KGHSH, CDR2 LQKENI, per germline.

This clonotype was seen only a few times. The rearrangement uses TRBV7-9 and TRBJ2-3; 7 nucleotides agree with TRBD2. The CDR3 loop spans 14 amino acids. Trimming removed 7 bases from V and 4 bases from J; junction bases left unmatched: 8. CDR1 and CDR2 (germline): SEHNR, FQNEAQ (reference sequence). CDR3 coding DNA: TGTGCCAGCAACTACGGCGGGGGATCAGATACGCAGTATTTT. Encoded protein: CASNYGGGSDTQYF.

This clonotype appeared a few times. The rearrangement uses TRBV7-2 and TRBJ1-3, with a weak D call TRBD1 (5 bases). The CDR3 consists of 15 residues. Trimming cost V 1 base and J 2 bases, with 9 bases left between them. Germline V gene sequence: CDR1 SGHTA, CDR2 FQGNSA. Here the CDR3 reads CASSLGRVTGNTIYF. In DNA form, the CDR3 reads TGTGCCAGCAGCTTAGGCAGGGTCACTGGAAACACCATATATTTT.

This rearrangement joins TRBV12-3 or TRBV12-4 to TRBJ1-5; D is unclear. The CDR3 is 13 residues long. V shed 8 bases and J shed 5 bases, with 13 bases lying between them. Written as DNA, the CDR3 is TGTGCCAGCGGTTACGGGGATTATCAGCCCCAGCATTTT. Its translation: CASGYGDYQPQHF.

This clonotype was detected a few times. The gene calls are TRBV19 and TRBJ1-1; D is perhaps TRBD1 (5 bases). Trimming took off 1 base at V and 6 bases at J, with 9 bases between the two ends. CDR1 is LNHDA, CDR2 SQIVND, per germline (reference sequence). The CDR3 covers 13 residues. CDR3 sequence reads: CASSIVTASEAFF. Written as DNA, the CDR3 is TGTGCCAGTAGTATAGTGACAGCATCTGAAGCTTTCTTT.

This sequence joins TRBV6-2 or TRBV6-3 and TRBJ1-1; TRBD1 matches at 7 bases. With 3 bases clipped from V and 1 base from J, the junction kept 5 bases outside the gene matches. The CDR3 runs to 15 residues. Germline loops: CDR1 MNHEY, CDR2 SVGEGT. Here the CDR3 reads CASSYSNRGNTEAFF. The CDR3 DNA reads TGTGCCAGCAGTTATTCCAACAGGGGGAACACTGAAGCTTTCTTT.

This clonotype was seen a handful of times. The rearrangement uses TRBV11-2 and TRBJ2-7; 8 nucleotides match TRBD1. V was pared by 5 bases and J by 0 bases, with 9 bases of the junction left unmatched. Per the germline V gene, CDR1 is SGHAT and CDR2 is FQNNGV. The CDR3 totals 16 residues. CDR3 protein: CASSTLGQGRSYEQYF. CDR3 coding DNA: TGTGCCAGCAGCACACTAGGACAGGGCCGCTCCTACGAGCAGTACTTC.